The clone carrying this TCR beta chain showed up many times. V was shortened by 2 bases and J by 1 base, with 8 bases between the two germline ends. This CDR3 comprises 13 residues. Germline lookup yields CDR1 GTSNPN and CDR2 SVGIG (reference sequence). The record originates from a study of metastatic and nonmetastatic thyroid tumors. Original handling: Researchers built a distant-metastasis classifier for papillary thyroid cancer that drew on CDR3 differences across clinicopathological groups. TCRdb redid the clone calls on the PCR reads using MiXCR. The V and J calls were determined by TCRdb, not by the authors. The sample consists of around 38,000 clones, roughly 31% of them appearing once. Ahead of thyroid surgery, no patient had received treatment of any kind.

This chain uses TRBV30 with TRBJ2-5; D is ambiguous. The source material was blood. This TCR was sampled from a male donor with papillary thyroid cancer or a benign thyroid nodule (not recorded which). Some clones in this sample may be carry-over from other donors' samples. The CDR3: CAWSFSVQETQYF. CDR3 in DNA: TGTGCCTGGAGTTTCAGCGTCCAAGAGACCCAGTACTTC.